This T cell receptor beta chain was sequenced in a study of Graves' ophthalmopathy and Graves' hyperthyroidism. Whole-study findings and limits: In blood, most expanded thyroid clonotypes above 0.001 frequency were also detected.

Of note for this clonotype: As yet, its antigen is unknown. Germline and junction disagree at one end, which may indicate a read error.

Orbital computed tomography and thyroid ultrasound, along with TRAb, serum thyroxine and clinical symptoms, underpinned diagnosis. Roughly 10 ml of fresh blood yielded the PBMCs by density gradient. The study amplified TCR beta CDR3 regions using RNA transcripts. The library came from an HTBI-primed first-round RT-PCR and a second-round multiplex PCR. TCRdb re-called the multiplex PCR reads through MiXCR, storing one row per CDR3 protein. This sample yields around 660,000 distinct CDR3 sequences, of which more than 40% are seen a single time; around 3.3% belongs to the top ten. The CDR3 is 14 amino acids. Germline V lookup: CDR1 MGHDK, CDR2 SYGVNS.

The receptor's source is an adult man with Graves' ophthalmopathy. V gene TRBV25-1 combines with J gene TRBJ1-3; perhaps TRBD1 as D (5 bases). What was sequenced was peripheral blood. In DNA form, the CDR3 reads TGTGCCAGCAGTGTCAGGGACCGTGGCTACACCTTATATTTT. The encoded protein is CASSVRDRGYTLYF.